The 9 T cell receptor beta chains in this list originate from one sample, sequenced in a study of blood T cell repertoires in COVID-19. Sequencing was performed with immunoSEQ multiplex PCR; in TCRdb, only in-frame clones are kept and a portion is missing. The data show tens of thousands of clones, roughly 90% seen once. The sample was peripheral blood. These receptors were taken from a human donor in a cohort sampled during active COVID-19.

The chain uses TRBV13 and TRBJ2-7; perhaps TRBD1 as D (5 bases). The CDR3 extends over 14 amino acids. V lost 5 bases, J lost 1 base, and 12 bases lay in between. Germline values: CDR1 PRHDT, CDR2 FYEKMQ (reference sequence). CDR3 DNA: TGTGCCAGCAGCCTCCGCGACAGTTCCTACGAGCAGTACTTC. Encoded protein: CASSLRDSSYEQYF.

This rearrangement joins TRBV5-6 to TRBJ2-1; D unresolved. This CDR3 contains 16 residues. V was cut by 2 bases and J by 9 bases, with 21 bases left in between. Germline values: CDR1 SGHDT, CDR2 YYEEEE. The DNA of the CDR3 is TGTGCCAGCAGCTTTTCCGGCAGGTACGACGTGGGTGAGCAGTTCTTC. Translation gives CASSFSGRYDVGEQFF. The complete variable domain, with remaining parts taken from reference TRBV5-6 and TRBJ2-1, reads DAGVTQSPTHLIKTRGQQVTLRCSPKSGHDTVSWYQQALGQGPQFIFQYYEEEERQRGNFPDRFSGHQFPNYSSELNVNALLLGDSALYLCASSFSGRYDVGEQFFGPGTRLTVL.

The CDR3 spells CASSVLEAPNQPQHF. DNA for the CDR3: TGTGCCAGCAGCGTATTAGAGGCCCCGAATCAGCCCCAGCATTTT. The genes are TRBV9 and TRBJ1-5; no reliable D call. V was shortened by 1 base and J by 4 bases, with 12 bases between the two germline ends. This CDR3 spans 15 amino acids. Germline V gives CDR1 SGDLS, CDR2 YYNGEE.

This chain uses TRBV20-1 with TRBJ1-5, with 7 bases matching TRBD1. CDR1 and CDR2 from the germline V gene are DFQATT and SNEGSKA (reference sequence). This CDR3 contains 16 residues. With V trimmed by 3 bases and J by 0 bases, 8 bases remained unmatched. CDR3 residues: CSASSSGQASNQPQHF. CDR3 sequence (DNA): TGCAGTGCTAGTTCAAGTGGACAGGCTAGCAATCAGCCCCAGCATTTT.

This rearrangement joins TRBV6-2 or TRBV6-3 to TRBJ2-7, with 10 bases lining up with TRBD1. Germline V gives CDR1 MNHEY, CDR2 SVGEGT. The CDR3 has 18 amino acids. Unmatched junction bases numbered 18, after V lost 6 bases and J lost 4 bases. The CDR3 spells CASSVRDRGPLSLYEQYF. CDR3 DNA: TGTGCCAGCAGCGTCCGGGACAGGGGCCCTCTTTCCCTTTACGAGCAGTACTTC.

CDR3 in DNA: TGTGCCAGCAGCTCCTACGAGACAGGGAGAAGGGGTGGCTACACCTTC. This sequence encodes CASSSYETGRRGGYTF. This chain uses TRBV7-9 with TRBJ1-2, with TRBD1 matching 7 bases. Germline lookup yields CDR1 SEHNR and CDR2 FQNEAQ (reference sequence). This CDR3 is built from 16 residues. V lost 4 bases to trimming and J lost 7 bases; unmatched junction nucleotides: 15. The full variable domain, its missing parts supplied by reference TRBV7-9 and TRBJ1-2, is DTGVSQNPRHKITKRGQNVTFRCDPISEHNRLYWYRQTLGQGPEFLTYFQNEAQLEKSRLLSDRFSAERPKGSFSTLEIQRTEQGDSAMYLCASSSYETGRRGGYTFGSGTRLTVV.

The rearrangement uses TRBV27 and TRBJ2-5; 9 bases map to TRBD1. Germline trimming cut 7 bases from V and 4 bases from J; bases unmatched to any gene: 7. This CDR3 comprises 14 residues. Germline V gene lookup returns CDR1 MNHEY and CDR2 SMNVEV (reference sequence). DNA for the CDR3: TGTGCCAGCAAAGGGACAGGGTCCCGAGAGACCCAGTACTTC. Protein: CASKGTGSRETQYF.

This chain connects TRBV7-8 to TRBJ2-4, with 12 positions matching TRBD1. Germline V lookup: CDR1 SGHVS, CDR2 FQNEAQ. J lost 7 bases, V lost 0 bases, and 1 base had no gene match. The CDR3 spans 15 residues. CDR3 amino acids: CASSLAGTGGNIQYF. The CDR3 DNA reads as TGTGCCAGCAGCTTAGCCGGGACAGGGGGCAACATTCAGTACTTC.

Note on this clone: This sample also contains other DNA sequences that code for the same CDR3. CDR3 DNA: TGCGCCAGCAGCTTGGCGGGTTCTGGGGCCAACGTCCTGACTTTC. Translating gives CASSLAGSGANVLTF. This sequence joins TRBV5-1 and TRBJ2-6; D uncertain. The CDR3 runs to 15 residues. Looked up from germline, CDR1 is SGHRS and CDR2 is YFSETQ. V shed 0 bases and J shed 1 base, with 5 bases lying between them.